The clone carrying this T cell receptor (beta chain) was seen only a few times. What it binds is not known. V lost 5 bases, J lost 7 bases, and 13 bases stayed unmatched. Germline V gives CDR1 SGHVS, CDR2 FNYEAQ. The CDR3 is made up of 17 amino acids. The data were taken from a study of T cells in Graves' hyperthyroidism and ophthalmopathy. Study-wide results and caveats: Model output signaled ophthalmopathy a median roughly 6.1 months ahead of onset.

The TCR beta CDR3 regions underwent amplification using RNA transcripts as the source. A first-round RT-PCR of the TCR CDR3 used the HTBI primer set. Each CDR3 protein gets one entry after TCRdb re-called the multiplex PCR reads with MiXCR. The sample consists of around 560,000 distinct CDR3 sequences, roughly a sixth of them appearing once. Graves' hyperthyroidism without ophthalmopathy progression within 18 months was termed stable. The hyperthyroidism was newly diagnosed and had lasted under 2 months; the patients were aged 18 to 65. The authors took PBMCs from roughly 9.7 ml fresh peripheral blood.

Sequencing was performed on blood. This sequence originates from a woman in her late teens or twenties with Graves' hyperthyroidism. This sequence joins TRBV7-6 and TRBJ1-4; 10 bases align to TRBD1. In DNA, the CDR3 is TGTGCCAGCAGCGCCCCCGGGACAGGGGAAGAGGGTGAAAAACTGTTTTTT. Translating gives CASSAPGTGEEGEKLFF. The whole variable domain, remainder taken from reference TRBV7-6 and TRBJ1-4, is GAGVSQSPRYKVTKRGQDVALRCDPISGHVSLYWYRQALGQGPEFLTYFNYEAQQDKSGLPNDRFSAERPEGSISTLTIQRTEQRDSAMYRCASSAPGTGEEGEKLFFGSGTQLSVL.